The TCR beta chain described here comes from a study of OX40 agonist ivuxolimab in advanced cancers. Study details: Administration of intravenous ivuxolimab to patients occurred every 2 weeks at 0.01 to 10 mg/kg.

Study-wide findings and caveats: Near-lowest levels of clonal expansion characterized partial responders at 0.1-3.0 mg/kg.

This CDR3 contains 14 residues. Trimming took off 7 bases at V and 7 bases at J, with 19 bases between the two ends. Germline CDR1 is ENHRY and CDR2 is SYGVKD. Points on this clone: As yet, its antigen is unknown.

Systemic immunosuppression or a history of autoimmune disease excluded patients. The method was immunoSEQ multiplex PCR; TCRdb's version includes in-frame clones alone and lacks a portion of them. The sample lists 85,000 to 100,000 clones, approximately 94% occurring once. Specimen: CD4+ or CD8+ T cells sorted from blood, collected in a trial of the OX40 agonist ivuxolimab. This TCR was recovered from an adult with an advanced solid tumor such as melanoma, head and neck, liver or kidney cancer. The chain carries TRBV10-3 and TRBJ2-5, with D tentatively TRBD2 (7 bases). The CDR3 DNA follows: TGTGCCATCACCATTGGGGGGGCTGAGGGGACCCAGTACTTC. Amino acids: CAITIGGAEGTQYF.